What follows are 3 T cell receptor beta chains derived from one specimen sequenced in a study of shared clonotypes between healthy human individuals. Assay: immunoSEQ multiplex PCR; the TCRdb copy retains only in-frame clones and omits some. The profile shows approximately 2.3 million clones, more than 80% of them singletons. Sequenced sample: naive CD4+ T cells from PBMCs. Sample subset: CD45RA+ positively selected. These receptor sequences come from a man younger than 35 in good health. Some clones in this sample may be carry-over from other donors' samples.

V gene TRBV5-1 combines with J gene TRBJ1-1, with no clear D. Germline V gene lookup returns CDR1 SGHRS and CDR2 YFSETQ. V gave up 5 bases and J gave up 3 bases, with 11 bases separating them. The CDR3 consists of 13 residues. The CDR3 coding sequence is TGCGCCAGCAGGTTTCAGGCGGACACTGAAGCTTTCTTT. The encoded protein is CASRFQADTEAFF.

The V call is TRBV5-1, the J call TRBJ2-3; 7 positions agree with TRBD2. The V gene's germline CDR1 is SGHRS and CDR2 YFSETQ. This CDR3 is built from 16 residues. Losses at the gene ends were 4 bases for V and 2 bases for J; bases not matched to a gene: 10. CDR3 nucleotides: TGCGCCAGCAGCACTCCTGGGGCGGGAGACACAGATACGCAGTATTTT. This codes for CASSTPGAGDTDTQYF.

This chain joins TRBV9 and TRBJ2-3, with D unclear. Germline V gives CDR1 SGDLS, CDR2 YYNGEE. V was pared by 0 bases and J by 3 bases, with 14 bases between. The CDR3 contains 16 residues. CDR3 in DNA: TGTGCCAGCAGCGTAGAAATAGGGTTTTCGACAGATACGCAGTATTTT. Protein: CASSVEIGFSTDTQYF.